Shown below are 28 T cell receptor beta chains from a single sample sequenced in a study of Ad26.COV2.S vaccination and SARS-CoV-2 variants. Data came from immunoSEQ multiplex PCR; TCRdb stores just in-frame clones and leaves some out. The sample has about 480,000 clones, 87% seen once; the top ten hold 9.5% to 15%. Treatment in this sample: around 19 received Ad26.COV2.S at low or high dose, single or two shots; five or six received placebo; per-sample allocation not given. Material that was analyzed had been drawn on day 63 after the first vaccine or placebo injection. Source: peripheral blood, taken in a trial of Ad26.COV2.S vaccine versus placebo. Source of these receptors: a person between 18 and 65 years old who received the Ad26.COV2.S COVID-19 vaccine or a placebo.

The J gene is TRBJ2-1, the V gene TRBV5-1; D uncertain. The CDR3 runs 13 residues. Per germline, CDR1 SGHRS and CDR2 YFSETQ. Trimming took off 0 bases at V and 7 bases at J, with 8 bases between the two ends. In DNA, the CDR3 is TGCGCCAGCAGCTTGGTTGGGGTGAATGAGCAGTTCTTC. Protein product: CASSLVGVNEQFF.

The chain recombines TRBV11-2 with TRBJ2-1, with a weak D call TRBD2 (5 bases). The V end lost 5 bases, the J end lost 2 bases, and 19 bases lay between the germline ends. The germline gives CDR1 SGHAT, CDR2 FQNNGV. The CDR3 loop spans 17 amino acids. The CDR3 DNA reads as TGTGCCAGCAGCACCCGTTTTTCGGGGAGTCCCTACAATGAGCAGTTCTTC. Protein product: CASSTRFSGSPYNEQFF.

The gene calls are TRBV4-3 and TRBJ1-1; no definite D call. V lost 1 base, J lost 0 bases, and 3 bases lay in between. CDR1 is LGHNA, CDR2 YSLEER, per germline. The CDR3 has 13 residues. Written as DNA, the CDR3 is TGCGCCAGCAGCCAAGTCTTGAACACTGAAGCTTTCTTT. The encoded protein is CASSQVLNTEAFF.

This clone was detected a few times. Other DNA sequences from this sample encode an identical CDR3 as well. The chain links TRBV28 to TRBJ1-1; no clear D gene. The germline V and J ends were trimmed by 1 base and 5 bases, with 5 bases remaining between them. Per germline, CDR1 MDHEN and CDR2 SYDVKM. The CDR3 extends over 12 amino acids. The CDR3 DNA follows: TGTGCCAGCAGTTTATTGGATACTGAAGCTTTCTTT. Its protein is CASSLLDTEAFF.

This clone is a singleton in its sample. The chain combines TRBV30 with TRBJ1-5, with 7 bases aligning to TRBD1. The CDR3 runs 13 residues. CDR1 is GTSNPN, CDR2 SVGIG, per germline (reference sequence). V lost 5 bases, J lost 3 bases, and 4 bases stayed unmatched. CDR3 region: CAWGGQDNQPQHF. CDR3 nucleotides: TGTGCCTGGGGAGGACAGGACAATCAGCCCCAGCATTTT.

This sequence joins TRBV7-2 and TRBJ2-7, with unresolved D. This CDR3 is built from 15 residues. Germline V lookup: CDR1 SGHTA, CDR2 FQGNSA. V gave up 4 bases and J gave up 3 bases, with 16 bases separating them. This CDR3 is CASSSPPPLGYEQYF. Written as DNA, the CDR3 is TGTGCCAGCAGCTCCCCACCCCCGTTGGGCTACGAGCAGTACTTC.

The genes are TRBV9 and TRBJ2-1; no definite D call. Germline V gene data show CDR1 as SGDLS and CDR2 as YYNGEE. CDR3 length equals 18 residues. The ends were cut back, 1 base at V and 3 bases at J, with 20 bases in the middle. CDR3 nucleotide sequence: TGTGCCAGCAGCGTATTTGACTCGAGTTTTTTCGACTACAATGAGCAGTTCTTC. Translation: CASSVFDSSFFDYNEQFF.

V usage is TRBV28 and J usage is TRBJ2-3; D possibly corresponds to TRBD2 (5 bases). The CDR3 spans 12 residues. Looked up from germline, CDR1 is MDHEN and CDR2 is SYDVKM. Trimming left V 7 bases short and J 6 bases short, with 11 bases between. DNA for the CDR3: TGTGCCAGCATCGGGCGGGCGGATACGCAGTATTTT. Protein: CASIGRADTQYF.

For this clone: Other DNA sequences in the sample encode the same CDR3. The chain recombines TRBV12-3 or TRBV12-4 with TRBJ2-3; D not resolved. V was cut by 3 bases and J by 4 bases, with 2 bases left in between. The CDR3 spans 11 residues. CDR3 loop: CASSFSDTQYF. CDR3 bases: TGTGCCAGCAGTTTTTCAGATACGCAGTATTTT.

This rearrangement joins TRBV5-1 to TRBJ1-1; possibly TRBD1 for D (5 bases). The germline V and J ends were trimmed by 0 bases and 6 bases, with 15 bases remaining between them. There are 15 residues in the CDR3. CDR1 SGHRS and CDR2 YFSETQ come from the germline V gene. CDR3: CASSLVGVEGSEAFF. As DNA, the CDR3 is TGCGCCAGCAGCTTGGTTGGGGTCGAGGGGTCTGAAGCTTTCTTT.

CDR3: CASSLGFGTGGADTQYF. For the CDR3, the DNA is TGCGCCAGCAGCTTGGGATTCGGGACAGGAGGGGCAGATACGCAGTATTTT. The V and J genes are TRBV5-1 and TRBJ2-3; 8 positions agree with TRBD1. Germline CDR1 is SGHRS and CDR2 is YFSETQ. Unmatched junction bases numbered 10, after V lost 0 bases and J lost 4 bases. The CDR3 has 17 residues.

The chain has TRBV6-5 and TRBJ1-1, with TRBD1 matching over 8 bases. The CDR3 contains 13 residues. J was trimmed by 5 bases and V by 2 bases; bases with no gene match: 1. CDR1 and CDR2 from the germline V gene are MNHEY and SVGAGI. The CDR3 reads CASSYDRGTEAFF. Written as DNA, the CDR3 is TGTGCCAGCAGTTACGACAGGGGTACTGAAGCTTTCTTT.

V usage is TRBV28 and J usage is TRBJ1-2, with 8 bases identical to TRBD1. After removal of 5 bases from V and 7 bases from J, the junction contained 6 bases not matched to a gene. Germline-derived CDR1 and CDR2 are MDHEN and SYDVKM. The CDR3 totals 13 residues. This chain's CDR3 is CASSDRGGFGYTF. In nucleotides, the CDR3 is TGTGCCAGCAGTGACAGGGGTGGGTTTGGCTACACCTTC.

The rearrangement joins TRBV27 to TRBJ2-6, with 7 bases aligning to TRBD2. This CDR3 has 18 residues. The trim removed 8 bases at V and 0 bases at J, leaving 13 bases unmatched. Germline CDR1 is MNHEY and CDR2 is SMNVEV (reference sequence). This CDR3 is CASGSRGVGNSGANVLTF. The DNA for the CDR3 is TGTGCCAGCGGTTCCCGGGGGGTAGGGAACTCTGGGGCCAACGTCCTGACTTTC.

The chain combines TRBV19 with TRBJ2-1; 16 positions agree with TRBD2. V trimming: 4 bases; J trimming: 7 bases; junction bases outside the gene matches: 7. The V gene's germline CDR1 is LNHDA and CDR2 SQIVND (reference sequence). The CDR3 runs to 17 residues. The CDR3 loop reads CASSTGLAGGDGNEQFF. The CDR3 DNA reads TGTGCCAGTAGTACGGGACTAGCGGGAGGGGACGGAAATGAGCAGTTCTTC.

The V call is TRBV3-1 (or the pseudogene TRBV3-2), the J call TRBJ2-1, with 10 bases identical to TRBD2. Germline V gene lookup returns CDR1 LGHDT and CDR2 YNNKEL (reference sequence). Trimming took 1 base from V and 8 from J; bases not matched to a gene: 11. The CDR3 is 17 residues long. The CDR3 spells CASSQVGASGSLDEQFF. As DNA, the CDR3 is TGTGCCAGCAGCCAAGTTGGGGCTAGCGGGAGTCTAGATGAGCAGTTCTTC.

The chain employs TRBV29-1 and TRBJ2-5; TRBD1 is a possible D gene (6 bases). The germline V gene has CDR1 SQVTM and CDR2 ANQGSEA. Trimming took off 7 bases at V and 1 base at J, with 10 bases between the two ends. This CDR3 is 12 amino acids long. As DNA, the CDR3 is TGCAGCGCCCGACAGGCCCAAGAGACCCAGTACTTC. It is translated as CSARQAQETQYF.

The chain is built from TRBV9 and TRBJ1-2, with D maybe TRBD1 (6 bases). V shed 6 bases and J shed 7 bases, with 13 bases lying between them. The CDR3 is 12 residues long. CDR1 and CDR2 (germline): SGDLS, YYNGEE. CDR3 residues: CASTRGGPGYTF. Here the CDR3 DNA reads TGTGCCAGCACCCGAGGGGGACCTGGCTACACCTTC.

The sample holds one count of this clone. This chain joins TRBV16 and TRBJ2-7, with TRBD1 as a possible D gene (7 bases). Trimming removed 0 bases from V and 6 bases from J, with 12 bases in between. CDR1 KGHSY and CDR2 FQNENV come from the germline V gene. This CDR3 has 14 amino acids. The CDR3 loop is CASSQSFQGGEQYF. The CDR3 DNA reads as TGTGCCAGCAGCCAATCGTTTCAGGGGGGCGAGCAGTACTTC.

This clone came up a few times. V is TRBV19 and J is TRBJ1-1, with D maybe TRBD1 (5 bases). Trimming shortened V by 6 bases and J by 4 bases, and 15 bases separated the two germline ends. The CDR3 spans 14 residues. Germline V lookup: CDR1 LNHDA, CDR2 SQIVND (reference sequence). CDR3 region: CASRTQGGSTEAFF. As DNA, the CDR3 is TGTGCCAGTAGAACCCAGGGAGGGAGCACTGAAGCTTTCTTT.

J is TRBJ2-3 and V is TRBV27, with 10 bases aligning to TRBD2. Looked up from germline, CDR1 is MNHEY and CDR2 is SMNVEV (reference sequence). Germline trimming cut 3 bases from V and 2 bases from J; bases unmatched to any gene: 11. This CDR3 is 18 amino acids long. The CDR3 spells CASSLDTSGTSDTDTQYF. The CDR3 nucleotides are TGTGCCAGCAGTTTGGACACCTCCGGGACTAGCGACACAGATACGCAGTATTTT.

The CDR3 coding sequence is TGTGCCAGCAGCGTATCCGACTATGGCTACACCTTC. Amino acid sequence: CASSVSDYGYTF. The V and J genes are TRBV28 and TRBJ1-2; D remains ambiguous. The germline gives CDR1 MDHEN, CDR2 SYDVKM. The CDR3 consists of 12 residues. Trimming stripped 6 bases from V and 3 bases from J, with 8 bases between.

As to this clone: This may be a read error, as it is one base from a much larger clone. The genes are TRBV7-2 and TRBJ2-2; D is unclear. Germline CDR1 and CDR2: SGHTA and FQGNSA. The V and J ends lost 1 base and 3 bases respectively, with 3 bases between them. CDR3 length: 13 amino acids. The CDR3 sequence is CASSLGYTGELFF. CDR3 in DNA: TGTGCCAGCAGCTTAGGTTACACCGGGGAGCTGTTTTTT.

This clone has just one count. The gene calls are TRBV4-3 and TRBJ1-1; 10 nucleotides align to TRBD1. The CDR3 covers 15 residues. Germline CDR1 is LGHNA and CDR2 is YSLEER. J was trimmed by 3 bases and V by 4 bases; bases with no gene match: 5. The CDR3 region has the DNA TGCGCCAGCAGCCGCACCGGGACAGGGGACACTGAAGCTTTCTTT. This encodes CASSRTGTGDTEAFF.

The chain carries TRBV7-9 and TRBJ2-1, with TRBD2 matching 11 bases. Looked up from germline, CDR1 is SEHNR and CDR2 is FQNEAQ (reference sequence). This CDR3 spans 17 amino acids. With V trimmed by 5 bases and J by 3 bases, 9 bases remained unmatched. CDR3 bases: TGTGCCAGCAGCACCTCCAAACTAGCGGGAGTCTACAATGAGCAGTTCTTC. Translated, it gives CASSTSKLAGVYNEQFF.

This chain connects TRBV5-4 to TRBJ1-1; maybe TRBD1 (5 bases). V lost 0 bases and J lost 1, with 13 bases in between. Per the germline V gene, CDR1 is SGHNT and CDR2 is YYREEE (reference sequence). The length of the CDR3 is 16 residues. CDR3 loop: CASSLDLGAANTEAFF. CDR3 nucleotides: TGTGCCAGCAGCTTGGATTTAGGGGCCGCGAACACTGAAGCTTTCTTT.

J is TRBJ1-2 and V is TRBV5-6; 7 nucleotides match TRBD1. The V gene end was trimmed by 4 bases and the J gene end by 0 bases; junction bases not matched to a gene: 3. Germline values: CDR1 SGHDT, CDR2 YYEEEE. The CDR3 has 14 amino acids. The CDR3 loop is CASSIRGTNYGYTF. The CDR3, as DNA: TGTGCCAGCAGCATCAGGGGGACTAACTATGGCTACACCTTC.

A single count supports this clone. The chain uses TRBV28 and TRBJ1-1; 7 bases are a match to TRBD1. The V and J ends lost 11 bases and 4 bases, in that order; junction bases with no gene match: 10. Germline assignment: CDR1 MDHEN and CDR2 SYDVKM. The CDR3 extends over 13 amino acids. Here the CDR3 DNA reads TGTGCCGTCGACAGGGCCAGGAGCACTGAAGCTTTCTTT. It codes for CAVDRARSTEAFF.